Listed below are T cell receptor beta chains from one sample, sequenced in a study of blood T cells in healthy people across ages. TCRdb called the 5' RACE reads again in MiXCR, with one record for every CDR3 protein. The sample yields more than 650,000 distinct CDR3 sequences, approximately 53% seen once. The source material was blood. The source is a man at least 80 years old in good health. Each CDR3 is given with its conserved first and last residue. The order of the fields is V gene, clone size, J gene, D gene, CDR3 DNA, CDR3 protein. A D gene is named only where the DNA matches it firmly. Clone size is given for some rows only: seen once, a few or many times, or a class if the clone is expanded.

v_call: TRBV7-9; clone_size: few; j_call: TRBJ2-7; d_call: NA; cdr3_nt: TGTGCCAGCGGCAGGCCCAACGAGCAGTACTTC; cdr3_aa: CASGRPNEQYF
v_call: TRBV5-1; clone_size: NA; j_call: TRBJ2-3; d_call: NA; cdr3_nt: TGCGCCAGCACCCTAGACGACAGCGACCGGTGGGAAGATACGCAGTATTTT; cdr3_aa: CASTLDDSDRWEDTQYF
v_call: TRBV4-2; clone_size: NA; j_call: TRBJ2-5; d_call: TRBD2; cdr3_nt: TGTGCCAGCAGCCAAGATATAGCGGGAGGTGTCCAAGAGACCCAGTACTTC; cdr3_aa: CASSQDIAGGVQETQYF
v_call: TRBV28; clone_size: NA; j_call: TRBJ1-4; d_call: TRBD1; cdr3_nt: TGTGCCAGCAGACCAGGGGGCGAGGTGGAAAAACTGTTTTTT; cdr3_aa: CASRPGGEVEKLFF
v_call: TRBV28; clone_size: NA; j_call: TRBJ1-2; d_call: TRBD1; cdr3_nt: TGTGCCAGCAGTTTAAGGGGACAGGGATCGAACTATGGCTACACCTTC; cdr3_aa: CASSLRGQGSNYGYTF
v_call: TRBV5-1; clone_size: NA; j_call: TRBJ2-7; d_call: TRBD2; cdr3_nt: TGCGCCAGCAGCGGGGCTAGCGGACTATCCTACGAGCAGTACTTC; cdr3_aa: CASSGASGLSYEQYF
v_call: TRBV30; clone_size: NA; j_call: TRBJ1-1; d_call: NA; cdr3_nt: TGTGCCTGGAGTAGTTCGGCGTGGAACACTGAAGCTTTCTTT; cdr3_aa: CAWSSSAWNTEAFF
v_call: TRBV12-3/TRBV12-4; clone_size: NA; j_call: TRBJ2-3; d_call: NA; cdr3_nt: TGTGCCAACAGTCCCCGCGACTCACGGGGATACGCGTATTTT; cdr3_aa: CANSPRDSRGYAYF
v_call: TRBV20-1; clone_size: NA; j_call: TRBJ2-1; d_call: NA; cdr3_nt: TGCAGTGCTAGGGATCTAGAAGAGACCCAGTTCTTC; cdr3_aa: CSARDLEETQFF
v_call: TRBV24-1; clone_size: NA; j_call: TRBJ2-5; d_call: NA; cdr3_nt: TGTGCCACCGCGGGTTCTGAGACCCAGTACTTC; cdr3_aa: CATAGSETQYF
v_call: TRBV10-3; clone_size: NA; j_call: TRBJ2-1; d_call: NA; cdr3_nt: TGTGCCATCAGAGGCCCCGGGGAACTCAATGAGCAGTTCTTC; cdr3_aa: CAIRGPGELNEQFF
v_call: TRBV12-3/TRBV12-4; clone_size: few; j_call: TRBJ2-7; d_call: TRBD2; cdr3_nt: TGTGCCAGTGGGATGGGGGGGTCACCCTACGAGCAGTACTTC; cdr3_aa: CASGMGGSPYEQYF
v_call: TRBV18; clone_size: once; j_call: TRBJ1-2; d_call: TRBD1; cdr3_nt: TGTGCCAGCTCGTTTCCGGGACAGGGGCATGGCTACACCTTC; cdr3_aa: CASSFPGQGHGYTF
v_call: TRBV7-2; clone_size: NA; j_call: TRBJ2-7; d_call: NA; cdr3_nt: TGTGCCAGCAGCTTAGTTGGGATTCTCCACTCCCGCGAGCAGTACTTC; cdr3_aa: CASSLVGILHSREQYF